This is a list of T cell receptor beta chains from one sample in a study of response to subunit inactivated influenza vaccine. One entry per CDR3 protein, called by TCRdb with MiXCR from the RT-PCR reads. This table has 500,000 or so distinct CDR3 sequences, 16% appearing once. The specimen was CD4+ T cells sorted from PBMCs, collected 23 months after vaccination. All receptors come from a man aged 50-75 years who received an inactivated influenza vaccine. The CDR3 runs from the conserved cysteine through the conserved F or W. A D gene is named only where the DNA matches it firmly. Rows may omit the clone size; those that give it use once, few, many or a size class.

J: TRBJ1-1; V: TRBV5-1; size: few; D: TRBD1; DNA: TGCGCCAGCAGCTTGGAGACAGGGGGGGTAACTGAAGCTTTCTTT; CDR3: CASSLETGGVTEAFF
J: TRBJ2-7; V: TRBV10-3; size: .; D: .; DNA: TGTGCCATCAGTGGCGGTCTAAAGTTTGCGGCTGAGCAGTACTTC; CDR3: CAISGGLKFAAEQYF
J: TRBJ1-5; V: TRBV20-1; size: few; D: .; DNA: TGCAGTGCTAGGGGCAGGGAAAGCAATCAGCCCCAGCATTTT; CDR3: CSARGRESNQPQHF
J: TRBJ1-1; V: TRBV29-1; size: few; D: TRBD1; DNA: TGCAGCGTCACCGATACAGGGGTTTGGACTGAAGCTTTCTTT; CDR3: CSVTDTGVWTEAFF
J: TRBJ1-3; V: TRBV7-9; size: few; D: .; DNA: TGTGCCAGCAGCTTAGACAGGGCTGCTGGAAACACCATATATTTT; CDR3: CASSLDRAAGNTIYF
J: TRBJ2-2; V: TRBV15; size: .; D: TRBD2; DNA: TGTGCCACCAGCATGCGGGGGGCCGACACCGGGGAGCTGTTTTTT; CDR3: CATSMRGADTGELFF
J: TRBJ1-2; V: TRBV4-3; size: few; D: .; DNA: TGCGCCAGCAGCCAAAATCGGGGAAGTCCCTATGGCTACACCTTC; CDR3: CASSQNRGSPYGYTF
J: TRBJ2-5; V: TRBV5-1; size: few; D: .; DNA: TGCGCCAGCAGCTTGGCCAAGGGTATGGAGACCCAGTACTTC; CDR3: CASSLAKGMETQYF
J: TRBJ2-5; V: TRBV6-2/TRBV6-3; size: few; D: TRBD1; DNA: TGTGCCAGCAGTAAAACCGGGACAGCAGAAAGACCCTACTTC; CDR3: CASSKTGTAERPYF
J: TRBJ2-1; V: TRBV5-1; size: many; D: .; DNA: TGCGCCAGCAGCTTACAAAGGGGTTCCTACAATGAGCAGTTCTTC; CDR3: CASSLQRGSYNEQFF
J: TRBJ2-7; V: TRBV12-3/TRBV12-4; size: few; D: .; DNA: TGTGCCAGCACTGCAGGGACCGGTCAGCAGTACTTC; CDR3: CASTAGTGQQYF
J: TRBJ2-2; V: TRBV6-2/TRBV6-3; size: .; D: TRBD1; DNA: TGTGCCAGCAAATACAGGGGGCGTACCGGGGAGCTGTTTTTT; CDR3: CASKYRGRTGELFF
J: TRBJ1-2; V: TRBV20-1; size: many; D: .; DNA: TGCAGTGCCACCGCTCGACAGGCGTCCTATGGCTACACCTTC; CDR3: CSATARQASYGYTF
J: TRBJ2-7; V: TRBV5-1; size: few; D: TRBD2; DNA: TGCGCCAGCAGCCCCGGGACTAGCGGGGGATCCTACGAGCAGTACTTC; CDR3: CASSPGTSGGSYEQYF
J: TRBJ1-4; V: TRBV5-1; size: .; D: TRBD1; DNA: TGCGCCAGCAGCTTGGTAGGGACAGAGGGAAAACTGTTTTTT; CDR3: CASSLVGTEGKLFF
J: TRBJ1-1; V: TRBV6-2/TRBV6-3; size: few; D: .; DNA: TGTGCCAGCCTCCGACGGGACACAACTGAAGCTTTCTTT; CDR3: CASLRRDTTEAFF
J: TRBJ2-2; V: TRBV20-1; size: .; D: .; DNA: TGCAGTGCTAGGGGTCGATGGGGGAACACCGGGGAGCTGTTTTTT; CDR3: CSARGRWGNTGELFF
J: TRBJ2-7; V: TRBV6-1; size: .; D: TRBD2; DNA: TGTGCCAGCACCGCGGGGGACTCCTACGAGCAGTACTTC; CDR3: CASTAGDSYEQYF
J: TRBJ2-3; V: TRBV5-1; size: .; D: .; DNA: TGCGCCAGCAGCTCAGGTCATGGGGGAAGCACAGATACGCAGTATTTT; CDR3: CASSSGHGGSTDTQYF
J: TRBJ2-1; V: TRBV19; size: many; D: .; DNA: TGTGCCAGTAGTATTGAGAGGCTATCCAATGAGCAGTTCTTC; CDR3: CASSIERLSNEQFF